Each of the 5 T cell receptor beta chains below was sequenced from the same sample in a study of HIV-infected patients and healthy controls. Alpha and beta constant-region primers primed reverse transcription of around 500 ng RNA. Using multiplexing indices, alpha and beta chain libraries were generated apart by chain-specific third strand synthesis. Each CDR3 protein is one row after TCRdb ran MiXCR on the 5' RACE reads. This table holds approximately 3,300 distinct CDR3 sequences, less than 25% found once. Whole blood was used without fractionation, so all unsorted peripheral T cells were included. The sequenced sample was blood, obtained before antiretroviral therapy. The receptors stem from an adult with HIV infection.

This clonotype was recorded a few times. V is TRBV5-4 and J is TRBJ2-3, with 8 bases fitting TRBD1. J was trimmed by 2 bases and V by 3 bases; bases with no gene match: 5. Germline lookup yields CDR1 SGHNT and CDR2 YYREEE (reference sequence). The CDR3 covers 15 residues. CDR3 DNA: TGTGCCAGCAGCTACATACAGGGGGACACAGATACGCAGTATTTT. It encodes CASSYIQGDTDTQYF. Together with reference TRBV5-4 and TRBJ2-3, the CDR3 gives the full variable domain: ETGVTQSPTHLIKTRGQQVTLRCSSQSGHNTVSWYQQALGQGPQFIFQYYREEENGRGNFPPRFSGLQFPNYSSELNVNALELDDSALYLCASSYIQGDTDTQYFGPGTRLTVL.

By sample fraction, this clonotype is medium-sized. The rearrangement joins TRBV9 to TRBJ2-7, with 7 positions matching TRBD1. The ends lost 0 bases at V and 2 bases at J; junction bases unmatched: 5. This CDR3 spans 15 amino acids. Germline values: CDR1 SGDLS, CDR2 YYNGEE. CDR3 region: CASSVEEGATYEQYF. DNA of the CDR3: TGTGCCAGCAGCGTAGAAGAGGGGGCGACCTACGAGCAGTACTTC. The full variable domain, with the rest looked up from reference TRBV9 and TRBJ2-7, is DSGVTQTPKHLITATGQRVTLRCSPRSGDLSVYWYQQSLDQGLQFLIQYYNGEERAKGNILERFSAQQFPDLHSELNLSSLELGDSALYFCASSVEEGATYEQYFGPGTRLTVT.

This clonotype was counted a few times. V usage is TRBV19 and J usage is TRBJ2-7; D tentatively fits TRBD1 or TRBD2 (5 bases each). V was clipped by 5 bases and J by 4 bases, with 18 bases between them. Germline CDR1 and CDR2: LNHDA and SQIVND (reference sequence). The CDR3 is 15 amino acids. The DNA for the CDR3 is TGTGCCAGTAGTGAGGGGTACTCTGTCGGGTACGAGCAGTACTTC. Translating gives CASSEGYSVGYEQYF.

In its sample, this clonotype was seen a few times. The chain recombines TRBV20-1 with TRBJ2-7; D remains ambiguous. V was cut by 1 base and J by 1 base, with 11 bases left in between. This CDR3 contains 14 residues. Germline-derived CDR1 and CDR2 are DFQATT and SNEGSKA (reference sequence). CDR3 nucleotides: TGCAGTGCTAGAGGCCAGTTTAATTCCTACGAGCAGTACTTC. This gives the protein CSARGQFNSYEQYF.

Within the sample, this clonotype is medium-sized. The gene calls are TRBV12-3 or TRBV12-4 and TRBJ2-3; no clear D. V lost 3 bases, J lost 0 bases, and 7 bases lay in between. The CDR3 length is 14 residues. The CDR3 region has the DNA TGTGCCAGCAGTTTTGGGCCAAGCACAGATACGCAGTATTTT. It is translated as CASSFGPSTDTQYF.